This entry describes one T cell receptor (beta chain). Antigen unknown. In germline, CDR1 is MDHEN, CDR2 SYDVKM. V was shortened by 1 base and J by 7 bases, with 11 bases between the two germline ends. The CDR3 is 14 amino acids. The entry originates in a study of cytomegalovirus exposure and HLA in healthy donors. Study findings and constraints: A later analysis, which compared TCR beta chains of equal frequency, found the HLA-associated ones more clonally expanded. Fewer N-insertions than the 666-donor mean were reportedly shown by an Asian-associated ancestry cluster in a later analysis. In a later analysis, across HLA loci, associated TCR counts were highest for DRB1, lowest for HLA-C.

PCR amplification relied on 60 Vbeta primers (plus 13 Jbeta primers). Sequencing was performed with immunoSEQ multiplex PCR; in TCRdb, only in-frame clones are kept and a portion is missing. The sample has some 170,000 clones, 75% seen once. The V and J genes are TRBV28 and TRBJ2-1, with D perhaps TRBD2 (7 bases). The source of this sequence is a male donor in good health and CMV-seronegative. Source material: PBMCs. CDR3 sequence reads: CASSLFGGPNEQFF. The CDR3 DNA is TGTGCCAGCAGTTTATTCGGGGGGCCTAATGAGCAGTTCTTC. The variable domain in full, with the rest retrieved from reference TRBV28 and TRBJ2-1, is DVKVTQSSRYLVKRTGEKVFLECVQDMDHENMFWYRQDPGLGLRLIYFSYDVKMKEKGDIPEGYSVSREKKERFSLILESASTNQTSMYLCASSLFGGPNEQFFGPGTRLTVL.